One and the same sample provided the 32 T cell receptor beta chains below, sequenced in a study of control samples from healthy donors and cancer patients. Some clones are missing from TCRdb's copy, which holds only in-frame ones; the method was immunoSEQ multiplex PCR. The sample contains about 12,000 clones, approximately 88% of which appear only once. Sequencing input: formalin-fixed, paraffin-embedded tissue. These receptors were obtained from a male donor with melanoma.

The chain has TRBV11-3 and TRBJ2-7, with D tentatively TRBD1 or TRBD2 (5 bases each). Germline V gene data show CDR1 as SGHNT and CDR2 as YENEEA. Trimming left V 5 bases short and J 6 bases short, with 14 bases between. The CDR3 is 13 residues long. The DNA of the CDR3 is TGTGCCAGCAGCCCCGGGACCTACCGCGAGCAGTACGTC. Protein: CASSPGTYREQYV.

This rearrangement joins TRBV7-2 to TRBJ2-6; no firm D call. This CDR3 is 16 amino acids long. CDR1 and CDR2 (germline): SGHTA, FQGNSA. V was trimmed by 2 bases and J by 0 bases, leaving 8 bases between them. The CDR3 DNA reads as TGTGCCAGCAGCTTAAGTCCCTCCTCTGGGGCCAACGTCCTGACTTTC. Protein product: CASSLSPSSGANVLTF.

The chain links TRBV19 to TRBJ1-3, with D hard to call. The germline gives CDR1 LNHDA, CDR2 SQIVND (reference sequence). The CDR3 is 18 amino acids. Trimming took off 7 bases at V and 0 bases at J, with 22 bases between the two ends. The CDR3 reads CASKEQSWALSSGNTIYF. The DNA of the CDR3 is TGTGCCAGTAAAGAACAGTCGTGGGCACTTAGCTCTGGAAACACCATATATTTT.

The rearrangement uses TRBV6-1 and TRBJ2-7; no clear D. V was trimmed by 0 bases and J by 4 bases, leaving 19 bases between them. This CDR3 is built from 17 residues. Germline V gene lookup returns CDR1 MNHNS and CDR2 SASEGT. The CDR3, as DNA: TGTGCCAGCAGTGAAGCGGTCACCAGAACAAAAAGGTACGAGCAGTACGTC. It specifies CASSEAVTRTKRYEQYV.

The chain is built from TRBV5-5 and TRBJ2-7; maybe TRBD2 (6 bases). Trimming shortened V by 4 bases and J by 7 bases, and 12 bases separated the two germline ends. Germline assignment: CDR1 SGHKS and CDR2 YYEKEE (reference sequence). CDR3 length: 12 amino acids. The CDR3 DNA sequence: TGTGCCAGCAGCCAAGGGACTCGGGAGCAGTACTTC. Translating it yields CASSQGTREQYF.

Details on this clone: The same CDR3 also results from other DNA sequences found in this sample. The chain employs TRBV18 and TRBJ1-5; D possibly corresponds to TRBD1 (6 bases). V gave up 3 bases and J gave up 4 bases, with 7 bases separating them. The CDR3 runs to 13 residues. Germline CDR1 reads KGHSH; CDR2 reads LQKENI. In DNA, the CDR3 is TGTGCCAGCTCACCTGACAGGAATCAGCCCCAGCATTTT. Its protein is CASSPDRNQPQHF.

Here the CDR3 reads CASSLASGRFNEQFF. The CDR3 nucleotides read TGTGCCAGCAGCTTAGCTAGCGGGAGATTTAATGAGCAGTTCTTC. The rearrangement uses TRBV7-8 and TRBJ2-1; 9 bases fit TRBD2. The CDR3 covers 15 residues. After removal of 0 bases from V and 7 bases from J, the junction contained 4 bases not matched to a gene. CDR1 and CDR2 from the germline V gene are SGHVS and FQNEAQ.

This CDR3 is CATSDPETSGTDTQYF. CDR3 sequence (DNA): TGTGCCACCAGTGACCCTGAGACTAGCGGCACAGATACGCAGTATTTT. The chain joins TRBV24-1 to TRBJ2-3, with TRBD2 identical over 8 bases. The CDR3 contains 16 residues. The germline V gene encodes CDR1 KGHDR and CDR2 SFDVKD. After removal of 4 bases from V and 1 base from J, the junction contained 6 bases not matched to a gene.

For this clone: The junction differs from germline at one of its ends, possibly a read error. Other nucleotide sequences in the sample specify the same CDR3. The chain links TRBV11-3 to TRBJ2-1; 9 bases are a match to TRBD2. The CDR3 consists of 16 residues. Germline V gives CDR1 SGHNT, CDR2 YENEEA. CDR3 in amino acids: CASSFNRGGRGNEQFF. DNA for the CDR3: TGTGCCAGTAGCTTTAATCGGGGCGGGAGGGGGAATGAGCAGTTCTTC.

J is TRBJ1-1 and V is TRBV2; D remains ambiguous. CDR3 size: 13 residues. Germline V gene sequence: CDR1 SNHLY, CDR2 FYNNEI. Trimming cost V 3 bases and J 0 bases, with 5 bases left between them. This CDR3 is CASSEEMNTEAFF. The CDR3 coding sequence is TGTGCCAGCAGTGAGGAAATGAACACTGAAGCTTTCTTT.

The rearrangement uses TRBV5-1 and TRBJ1-1, with D possibly TRBD1 on 5 matching bases. V lost 6 bases and J 6 bases, leaving 18 bases between the germline ends. The CDR3 consists of 14 residues. Germline lookup yields CDR1 SGHRS and CDR2 YFSETQ. The CDR3, as DNA: TGCGCCAGCACCCCCGTGGGGGATTCACCTGAAGCTTTCTTT. Its protein is CASTPVGDSPEAFF.

The V and J genes are TRBV30 and TRBJ2-3; D may be TRBD1 or TRBD2 (5 bases each). V was cut by 4 bases and J by 2 bases, with 10 bases left in between. The CDR3 extends over 13 amino acids. Germline V gene lookup returns CDR1 GTSNPN and CDR2 SVGIG (reference sequence). The CDR3, as DNA: TGTGCCTGGACCAGGGACCCCACAGATACGCAGTATTTT. It translates to CAWTRDPTDTQYF.

The CDR3 nucleotides read TGTGCCAGCAGCTTCCATCCGGGACAGGGGGACGGGGCCAACGTCCTGACTTTC. Translated, it gives CASSFHPGQGDGANVLTF. The chain joins TRBV7-6 to TRBJ2-6; 11 nucleotides agree with TRBD1. The CDR3 contains 18 residues. Germline V gene sequence: CDR1 SGHVS, CDR2 FNYEAQ. V lost 3 bases and J lost 4; bases outside the gene matches: 8.

The V call is TRBV10-3, the J call TRBJ1-5; D is unclear. The germline V and J ends were trimmed by 3 bases and 7 bases, with 10 bases remaining between them. CDR1 is ENHRY, CDR2 SYGVKD, per germline. This CDR3 region has 13 residues. This CDR3 reads CAISDRVDQPQHF. CDR3 nucleotides: TGTGCCATCAGTGATAGGGTTGACCAGCCCCAGCATTTT.

V usage is TRBV11-3 and J usage is TRBJ2-1, with a possible D match to TRBD1 (6 bases). There are 15 residues in the CDR3. Deletions cut 0 bases from V and 4 bases from J, with 10 bases between. Germline-derived CDR1 and CDR2 are SGHNT and YENEEA. CDR3 nucleotides: TGTGCCAGCAGCTTAGAGGCCAGGGGATACAATGAGCAGTTCTTC. Amino acids: CASSLEARGYNEQFF.

This clone was counted between two and nine times. The rearrangement joins TRBV14 to TRBJ1-2; D uncertain. The CDR3 spans 16 residues. In germline, CDR1 is SGHDN, CDR2 FVKESK. V was trimmed by 1 base and J by 1 base, leaving 13 bases between them. CDR3 nucleotides: TGTGCCAGCAGCCAAGTCAAGGGAACGATTAACTATGGCTACACCTTC. Translated, it gives CASSQVKGTINYGYTF.

The chain employs TRBV10-3 and TRBJ2-1, with 7 bases identical to TRBD1. CDR1 is ENHRY, CDR2 SYGVKD, per germline. The CDR3 totals 15 residues. The V gene end was trimmed by 3 bases and the J gene end by 3 bases; junction bases not matched to a gene: 5. In nucleotides, the CDR3 is TGTGCCATCAGTGATGAGGGGGCTGTCTACAATGAGCAGTTCTTC. Translating gives CAISDEGAVYNEQFF.

The rearrangement links TRBV19 to TRBJ1-6; tentative D call: TRBD1 (5 bases). V was cut by 7 bases and J by 5 bases, with 12 bases left in between. The CDR3 is 14 residues long. Germline V gene lookup returns CDR1 LNHDA and CDR2 SQIVND (reference sequence). In nucleotides, the CDR3 is TGTGCCAGTAAAGGGGTAGCCGATAATTCACCCCTCCACTTT. This encodes CASKGVADNSPLHF.

The chain couples TRBV5-1 to TRBJ2-3; TRBD2 is a possible D gene (5 bases). The CDR3 runs to 15 residues. V was clipped by 4 bases and J by 5 bases, with 17 bases between them. CDR1 and CDR2 from the germline V gene are SGHRS and YFSETQ. The CDR3 region has the DNA TGCGCCAGCAGCCCGGGGAGTAGTGAGATAGATACGCAGTATTTT. It is translated as CASSPGSSEIDTQYF.

The chain is built from TRBV3-1 (or the pseudogene TRBV3-2) and TRBJ1-2; no definite D call. CDR1 is LGHDT, CDR2 YNNKEL, per germline (reference sequence). This CDR3 is 13 amino acids long. V shed 1 base and J shed 4 bases, with 7 bases lying between them. CDR3: CASSQGTPYGYTF. For the CDR3, the DNA is TGTGCCAGCAGCCAAGGAACACCCTATGGCTACACCTTC.

This chain joins TRBV7-9 and TRBJ2-5; D assignment may be TRBD1 or TRBD2 (5 bases each). The ends were cut back, 3 bases at V and 1 base at J, with 12 bases in the middle. CDR3 length equals 15 residues. Germline CDR1 reads SEHNR; CDR2 reads FQNEAQ (reference sequence). DNA of the CDR3: TGTGCCAGCAGCTTCTGGGGGAGTCTCCAAGAGACCCAGTACTTC. This codes for CASSFWGSLQETQYF.

This clone was recorded once. This chain uses TRBV7-9 with TRBJ2-7, with D possibly TRBD1 on 5 matching bases. Per germline, CDR1 SEHNR and CDR2 FQNEAQ (reference sequence). There are 16 residues in the CDR3. V gave up 5 bases and J gave up 1 base, with 18 bases separating them. The chain's CDR3 is CASSQRRTLNSYEQYF. CDR3 in DNA: TGTGCCAGCAGCCAACGCCGGACACTGAATTCCTACGAGCAGTACTTC.

This chain uses TRBV7-2 with TRBJ1-6; 7 bases fit TRBD1. The CDR3 extends over 14 amino acids. V trimming: 5 bases; J trimming: 7 bases; junction bases outside the gene matches: 5. From germline, CDR1 is SGHTA and CDR2 FQGNSA. The CDR3 bases are TGTGCCAGCAGCAGACAGGGACAGAATTCACCCCTCCACTTT. Its protein is CASSRQGQNSPLHF.

This clone was seen more than once but under ten times. This sequence joins TRBV14 and TRBJ2-1; TRBD1 or TRBD2 may be the D gene (6 bases each). The V and J ends lost 3 bases and 0 bases respectively, with 15 bases between them. Germline values: CDR1 SGHDN, CDR2 FVKESK. This CDR3 is built from 17 residues. CDR3: CASSHSTGAGSYNEQFF. The CDR3, as DNA: TGTGCCAGCAGCCATTCAACGGGGGCGGGCTCCTACAATGAGCAGTTCTTC. Full variable domain (remainder filled in from reference TRBV14 and TRBJ2-1): EAGVTQFPSHSVIEKGQTVTLRCDPISGHDNLYWYRRVMGKEIKFLLHFVKESKQDESGMPNNRFLAERTGGTYSTLKVQPAELEDSGVYFCASSHSTGAGSYNEQFFGPGTRLTVL.

The chain combines TRBV6-5 with TRBJ2-7; 7 bases line up with TRBD2. The CDR3 extends over 16 amino acids. Trimming took 3 bases from V and 2 from J; bases not matched to a gene: 10. The germline CDR1 and CDR2 sequences are MNHEY and SVGAGI. CDR3: CASSYSGRLYPYEQYV. The CDR3 DNA reads TGTGCCAGCAGTTATAGCGGGCGGCTATACCCCTACGAGCAGTACGTC.

A word on this clone: With a much larger clone just one base away, this may be a read error. The sample holds other DNA sequences that translate to the same CDR3. This chain connects TRBV2 to TRBJ1-1; D gene unclear. The CDR3 extends over 13 amino acids. The germline gives CDR1 SNHLY, CDR2 FYNNEI. V lost 7 bases and J 3 bases, leaving 12 bases between the germline ends. CDR3 sequence reads: CASIPSAHTEAFF. The CDR3 region has the DNA TGTGCCAGCATTCCTAGTGCCCACACTGAAGCTTTCTTT.

This chain connects TRBV30 to TRBJ2-7; D remains unclear. CDR1 GTSNPN and CDR2 SVGIG come from the germline V gene (reference sequence). The V and J ends lost 0 bases and 9 bases respectively, with 9 bases between them. This CDR3 region has 11 residues. CDR3 sequence reads: CAWSVRVGQYF. CDR3 bases: TGTGCCTGGAGTGTACGGGTGGGGCAGTACTTC.

This clone appeared a single time. The genes are TRBV5-4 and TRBJ2-5; 9 positions agree with TRBD2. The J segment lost 2 bases and the V segment lost 3 bases, leaving 11 bases of the junction unmatched. Germline CDR1 is SGHNT and CDR2 is YYREEE (reference sequence). The CDR3 has 17 residues. CDR3 nucleotides: TGTGCCAGCAGCTCCAGTATGGGGCTAGCGGGGCAAGAGACCCAGTACTTC. Its protein product is CASSSSMGLAGQETQYF.

The chain is built from TRBV7-2 and TRBJ2-5; D may be TRBD1 (6 bases). Trimming pared 1 base from V and 4 bases from J, leaving 10 bases between. The CDR3 loop spans 14 amino acids. Germline V gene lookup returns CDR1 SGHTA and CDR2 FQGNSA. In DNA, the CDR3 is TGTGCCAGCAGCTTAGTACAGGGACGAGAGACCCAGTACTTC. Its protein is CASSLVQGRETQYF. Together with reference TRBV7-2 and TRBJ2-5, the CDR3 gives the full variable domain: GAGVSQSPSNKVTEKGKDVELRCDPISGHTALYWYRQSLGQGLEFLIYFQGNSAPDKSGLPSDRFSAERTGGSVSTLTIQRTQQEDSAVYLCASSLVQGRETQYFGPGTRLLVL.

The rearrangement joins TRBV9 to TRBJ2-1; a possible D gene is TRBD1 (5 bases). This CDR3 comprises 15 residues. Trimming left V 0 bases short and J 5 bases short, with 12 bases between. Germline V CDR1 and CDR2: SGDLS, YYNGEE. The CDR3 reads CASSVEGREDNEQFF. The DNA for the CDR3 is TGTGCCAGCAGCGTAGAAGGCAGGGAAGACAATGAGCAGTTCTTC.

The chain links TRBV2 to TRBJ2-1; D is unclear. From germline, CDR1 is SNHLY and CDR2 FYNNEI. V lost 2 bases, J lost 7 bases, and 3 bases lay in between. The CDR3 is made up of 11 amino acids. The CDR3 bases are TGTGCCAGCAGTGAAACAAATGAGCAGTTCTTC. This sequence encodes CASSETNEQFF.

The V call is TRBV5-1, the J call TRBJ2-6, with 7 bases aligning to TRBD2. Germline CDR1 and CDR2: SGHRS and YFSETQ. CDR3 length: 14 residues. With V trimmed by 4 bases and J by 2 bases, 0 bases remained unmatched. The chain's CDR3 is CASSGGAGANVLTF. CDR3 coding DNA: TGCGCCAGCAGCGGGGGGGCTGGGGCCAACGTCCTGACTTTC.